These 28 T cell receptor beta chains were sequenced from one sample in a study of Graves' ophthalmopathy and Graves' hyperthyroidism. The authors amplified TCR beta CDR3 regions, and they did so from RNA transcripts for repertoire sequencing. First-round RT-PCR employed HTBI primers, with a second-round multiplex PCR after it. TCRdb re-called the multiplex PCR reads through MiXCR, storing one row per CDR3 protein. The sample has around 660,000 distinct CDR3 sequences, 35% to 45% seen once. The sequencing input was peripheral blood. All receptors come from an adult man with Graves' ophthalmopathy.

This chain links TRBV10-1 with TRBJ2-6; 8 nucleotides line up with TRBD1. This CDR3 has 18 residues. Germline CDR1 reads WNHNN; CDR2 reads SYGVQD (reference sequence). J was trimmed by 4 bases and V by 0 bases; bases with no gene match: 8. The CDR3 DNA sequence: TGCGCCAGCAGTGAGTCTTGCAGGGGGCGGTCAGGGGCCAACGTCCTGACTTTC. Translated: CASSESCRGRSGANVLTF.

This clonotype occurred many times. The rearrangement uses TRBV29-1 and TRBJ2-7; D remains ambiguous. V was cut by 5 bases and J by 0 bases, with 8 bases left in between. CDR3 size: 12 residues. The germline V gene encodes CDR1 SQVTM and CDR2 ANQGSEA. Here the CDR3 reads CSVTPSSYEQYF. CDR3 sequence (DNA): TGCAGCGTTACTCCTAGCTCCTACGAGCAGTACTTC.

V is TRBV29-1 and J is TRBJ2-7; 11 positions agree with TRBD1. The CDR3 loop spans 13 amino acids. CDR1 and CDR2 (germline): SQVTM, ANQGSEA. V lost 6 bases to trimming and J lost 2 bases; unmatched junction nucleotides: 3. CDR3 in DNA: TGCAGCGTAGGGACAGGGGGTACCTACGAGCAGTACTTC. Its translation is CSVGTGGTYEQYF.

This clonotype was counted only a few times. The chain employs TRBV9 and TRBJ2-7, with no clear D. V was cut by 0 bases and J by 0 bases, with 7 bases left in between. This CDR3 has 14 residues. CDR1 and CDR2 from the germline V gene are SGDLS and YYNGEE. The CDR3 bases are TGTGCCAGCAGCGTAGCGGACGGCTCCTACGAGCAGTACTTC. Amino acids: CASSVADGSYEQYF.

This chain joins TRBV20-1 and TRBJ2-7, with D possibly TRBD1 on 6 matching bases. Between the trimmed V and J ends, which lost 4 bases and 2 bases, there was a span of 12 bases. Germline V lookup: CDR1 DFQATT, CDR2 SNEGSKA (reference sequence). CDR3 length: 13 amino acids. The CDR3 DNA sequence: TGCAGTGCTAACAGGGTTGAAACCTACGAGCAGTACTTC. Translation gives CSANRVETYEQYF.

This clonotype was seen a single time. The chain uses TRBV2 and TRBJ1-2; 7 bases align to TRBD1. CDR3 size: 13 residues. CDR1 and CDR2 from the germline V gene are SNHLY and FYNNEI. J lost 7 bases, V lost 2 bases, and 4 bases had no gene match. CDR3 residues: CASSEWGQLGYTF. The CDR3 nucleotides read TGTGCCAGCAGTGAATGGGGACAGCTTGGCTACACCTTC.

The chain uses TRBV25-1 and TRBJ1-1; the match to TRBD1 covers 8 bases. The V and J ends lost 5 bases and 4 bases, in that order; junction bases with no gene match: 12. Germline V lookup: CDR1 MGHDK, CDR2 SYGVNS. The CDR3 extends over 16 amino acids. In DNA form, the CDR3 reads TGTGCCAGCAGTCCCCGAACGGACAGGGTTCGCACTGAAGCTTTCTTT. Translating gives CASSPRTDRVRTEAFF.

This clonotype came up many times. The chain joins TRBV10-3 to TRBJ2-5; 7 bases fit TRBD2. J was trimmed by 1 base and V by 0 bases; bases with no gene match: 2. The germline V gene encodes CDR1 ENHRY and CDR2 SYGVKD. The CDR3 is 15 residues long. The CDR3 DNA sequence: TGTGCCATCAGTGAGTCCACTAGCGCCCAAGAGACCCAGTACTTC. It codes for CAISESTSAQETQYF.

This clonotype appeared many times. The chain carries TRBV12-3 or TRBV12-4 and TRBJ2-5; D may correspond to TRBD1 or TRBD2 (5 bases each). V was cut by 6 bases and J by 2 bases, with 16 bases left in between. This CDR3 region has 15 residues. The CDR3 reads CASSAAGTTQETQYF. DNA of the CDR3: TGTGCCAGCAGCGCGGCCGGGACCACGCAAGAGACCCAGTACTTC.

This clonotype was seen more than once but under ten times. V usage is TRBV9 and J usage is TRBJ2-7; possible D gene TRBD1, 6 bases. Trimming removed 4 bases from V and 0 bases from J, with 11 bases in between. In germline, CDR1 is SGDLS, CDR2 YYNGEE. The CDR3 covers 14 residues. The CDR3 sequence: CASSLDRYSYEQYF. In DNA form, the CDR3 reads TGTGCCAGCAGCCTAGACAGGTACTCCTACGAGCAGTACTTC.

This clonotype was picked up many times. The V and J genes are TRBV11-3 and TRBJ1-2; D not resolved. The V gene's germline CDR1 is SGHNT and CDR2 YENEEA. The germline V and J ends were trimmed by 2 bases and 4 bases, with 8 bases remaining between them. This CDR3 is built from 13 residues. The CDR3 loop reads CASSLPGSYGYTF. CDR3 DNA: TGTGCCAGCAGCTTACCAGGCAGCTATGGCTACACCTTC.

In nucleotides, the CDR3 is TGTGCCACCAGCAGCGGTGGACAGCCCTATGGCTACACCTTC. Translation gives CATSSGGQPYGYTF. The chain employs TRBV15 and TRBJ1-2; a weak D match, TRBD1 (6 bases). The CDR3 has 14 amino acids. Germline CDR1 and CDR2: LNHNV and YYDKDF (reference sequence). The V end was cut by 3 bases, the J end by 4 bases, with 12 bases between.

The table lists this clonotype with many counts. The gene calls are TRBV11-1 and TRBJ2-2; D is possibly TRBD1 (6 bases). V was cut by 6 bases and J by 1 base, with 12 bases left in between. There are 15 residues in the CDR3. CDR1 and CDR2 from the germline V gene are SGHAT and FQDESV (reference sequence). The CDR3 DNA sequence: TGTGCCAGCAGTCATCCGGGACAGAACACCGGGGAGCTGTTTTTT. This gives the protein CASSHPGQNTGELFF.

This chain connects TRBV19 to TRBJ1-2; no clear D. Germline V CDR1 and CDR2: LNHDA, SQIVND (reference sequence). Trimming shortened V by 7 bases and J by 5 bases, and 8 bases separated the two germline ends. CDR3 length equals 11 residues. In nucleotides, the CDR3 is TGTGCCAGTAACCTAGGATATGGCTACACCTTC. Protein product: CASNLGYGYTF. Full variable domain (outside the CDR3, taken from reference TRBV19 and TRBJ1-2): DGGITQSPKYLFRKEGQNVTLSCEQNLNHDAMYWYRQDPGQGLRLIYYSQIVNDFQKGDIAEGYSVSREKKESFPLTVTSAQKNPTAFYLCASNLGYGYTFGSGTRLTVV.

This chain connects TRBV3-1 to TRBJ2-7, with 9 positions matching TRBD2. Germline V gives CDR1 LGHDT, CDR2 YNNKEL (reference sequence). The CDR3 covers 16 residues. V gave up 3 bases and J gave up 0 bases; unmatched junction bases: 6. The CDR3 DNA is TGTGCCAGCAGCCAGGTAACTAGCGGGTTCTCCTACGAGCAGTACTTC. This encodes CASSQVTSGFSYEQYF.

The CDR3 sequence is CASSLGQGRIWQYF. The CDR3, as DNA: TGTGCCAGCAGCTTAGGACAGGGGAGGATTTGGCAGTACTTC. The rearrangement joins TRBV5-5 to TRBJ2-5, with 9 positions matching TRBD1. CDR1 is SGHKS, CDR2 YYEKEE, per germline (reference sequence). There are 14 residues in the CDR3. Trimming removed 2 bases from V and 11 bases from J; junction bases left unmatched: 10. Filled out from reference TRBV5-5 and TRBJ2-5, the complete variable domain reads DAGVTQSPTHLIKTRGQQVTLRCSPISGHKSVSWYQQVLGQGPQFIFQYYEKEERGRGNFPDRFSARQFPNYSSELNVNALLLGDSALYLCASSLGQGRIWQYFGPGTRLLVL.

About this clonotype itself: The junction departs from the called germline gene at one end, perhaps through a read error. The chain couples TRBV9 to TRBJ2-5; D is unresolved. In germline, CDR1 is SGDLS, CDR2 YYNGEE. The CDR3 consists of 13 residues. The CDR3 is CANSTNSHETQYF. CDR3 nucleotide sequence: TGTGCCAACAGCACCAACAGCCATGAGACCCAGTACTTC.

In this sample, this clonotype turned up many times. The rearrangement uses TRBV2 and TRBJ1-5, with D tentatively TRBD1 (6 bases). CDR1 and CDR2 (germline): SNHLY, FYNNEI. The V end was cut by 8 bases, the J end by 2 bases, with 10 bases between. The CDR3 contains 13 residues. The CDR3 nucleotides read TGTGCCAGCGGGGGGGCTGGCAATCAGCCCCAGCATTTT. As protein: CASGGAGNQPQHF.

This clonotype was detected only a few times. The gene calls are TRBV2 and TRBJ2-2; D gene ambiguous. The CDR3 spans 13 residues. Trimming removed 7 bases from V and 1 base from J, with 7 bases in between. CDR1 SNHLY and CDR2 FYNNEI come from the germline V gene. CDR3 DNA: TGTGCCAGCAAGGACGGGAACACCGGGGAGCTGTTTTTT. Amino acid sequence: CASKDGNTGELFF.

This clonotype occurred a few times. The chain uses TRBV7-9 and TRBJ1-1; 7 positions agree with TRBD1. The V gene end was trimmed by 6 bases and the J gene end by 7 bases; junction bases not matched to a gene: 14. CDR1 and CDR2 (germline): SEHNR, FQNEAQ (reference sequence). The CDR3 runs to 15 residues. CDR3 in amino acids: CASSEGQYAPGEAFF. The CDR3 region has the DNA TGTGCCAGCAGTGAGGGACAGTATGCCCCGGGTGAAGCTTTCTTT.

Ten or more counts support this clonotype. The rearrangement uses TRBV7-3 and TRBJ1-2; D is uncertain. This CDR3 has 14 residues. CDR1 is SGHTA, CDR2 FQGTGA, per germline. Trimming left V 5 bases short and J 13 bases short, with 23 bases between. CDR3 nucleotides: TGTGCCAGCAGCGACAATGGGTCGGGCATTTCAATCACCTTC. This translates into CASSDNGSGISITF.

Of note for this clonotype: A much larger clone lies a single base off, so this may be a read error. In nucleotides, the CDR3 is TGCGCCAGCAGCCAAGGTCCAGCAGCGAACACTGAAGCTTTCTTT. This sequence encodes CASSQGPAANTEAFF. The genes are TRBV7-9 and TRBJ1-1; no firm D call. Germline V CDR1 and CDR2: SEHNR, FQNEAQ (reference sequence). This CDR3 has 15 residues.

The CDR3 DNA is TGTGCCAGTAGTATAGGTGGCCGGGGGCCCCAGCATTTT. It specifies CASSIGGRGPQHF. The V and J genes are TRBV19 and TRBJ1-5; D is unresolved. This CDR3 contains 13 residues. V was shortened by 1 base and J by 9 bases, with 10 bases between the two germline ends. From germline, CDR1 is LNHDA and CDR2 SQIVND (reference sequence).

This clonotype has ten or more counts. The chain carries TRBV7-8 and TRBJ1-1, with D maybe TRBD1 (6 bases). The ends were cut back, 6 bases at V and 3 bases at J, with 11 bases in the middle. Germline V CDR1 and CDR2: SGHVS, FQNEAQ. CDR3 length: 13 amino acids. The CDR3 loop reads CASSPTGYTEAFF. As DNA, the CDR3 is TGTGCCAGCAGTCCGACAGGATACACTGAAGCTTTCTTT.

The rearrangement joins TRBV20-1 to TRBJ1-2; 7 nucleotides line up with TRBD1. Germline V lookup: CDR1 DFQATT, CDR2 SNEGSKA (reference sequence). The CDR3 contains 14 residues. V dropped 6 bases and J dropped 4; count of bases not matched to a gene: 11. The CDR3 DNA follows: TGCAGTGCCCAAACAGGGGCCAGTAGCTATGGCTACACCTTC. It specifies CSAQTGASSYGYTF.

This rearrangement joins TRBV9 to TRBJ1-2; TRBD1 aligns across 10 bases. The V and J ends lost 2 bases and 8 bases, in that order; junction bases with no gene match: 9. CDR1 and CDR2 (germline): SGDLS, YYNGEE. The CDR3 loop spans 15 amino acids. The CDR3 spells CASSVGTGAFGGYTF. The CDR3 nucleotides read TGTGCCAGCAGCGTTGGGACAGGGGCCTTCGGGGGCTACACCTTC.

This sequence joins TRBV7-2 and TRBJ2-7, with D possibly matching TRBD2 (5 bases). Per germline, CDR1 SGHTA and CDR2 FQGNSA. CDR3 length equals 14 residues. Between the trimmed V and J ends, which lost 5 bases and 8 bases, there was a span of 19 bases. CDR3 nucleotide sequence: TGTGCCAGCAGCGAGGGTGGTGGGCAGCCCCAGCAGTACTTC. As protein: CASSEGGGQPQQYF. The full variable domain, its missing parts supplied by reference TRBV7-2 and TRBJ2-7, is GAGVSQSPSNKVTEKGKDVELRCDPISGHTALYWYRQSLGQGLEFLIYFQGNSAPDKSGLPSDRFSAERTGGSVSTLTIQRTQQEDSAVYLCASSEGGGQPQQYFGPGTRLTVT.

V and J are TRBV6-5 and TRBJ2-2; D may be TRBD2 (6 bases). This CDR3 spans 15 amino acids. Germline values: CDR1 MNHEY, CDR2 SVGAGI. V lost 2 bases and J 3 bases, leaving 10 bases between the germline ends. The CDR3 bases are TGTGCCAGCAGTTACGGAGGGAGGTACACCGGGGAGCTGTTTTTT. Amino acid sequence: CASSYGGRYTGELFF.